Given below is one T cell receptor (beta chain) in context. Data came from immunoSEQ multiplex PCR; TCRdb stores just in-frame clones and leaves some out. The data hold approximately 60,000 clones, with around four fifths observed a single time. The CDR3 totals 15 residues. Germline values: CDR1 ENHRY, CDR2 SYGVKD. The ends were cut back, 0 bases at V and 3 bases at J, with 12 bases in the middle. The data are from a study of OX40 agonist ivuxolimab in advanced cancers. Study summary: From roughly 23 to 85 years was the age range, with a mean of roughly 64 years, and roughly 80% were male.

The rearrangement uses TRBV10-3 and TRBJ2-7, with TRBD1 as a possible D gene (5 bases). Sequenced here: CD4+ or CD8+ T cells sorted from blood, sampled in a trial of the OX40 agonist ivuxolimab. The sequence was collected from an adult with an advanced solid tumor such as melanoma, head and neck, liver or kidney cancer. This CDR3 is CAISESAGKDYEQYF. DNA for the CDR3: TGTGCCATCAGTGAGTCGGCAGGGAAAGACTACGAGCAGTACTTC.